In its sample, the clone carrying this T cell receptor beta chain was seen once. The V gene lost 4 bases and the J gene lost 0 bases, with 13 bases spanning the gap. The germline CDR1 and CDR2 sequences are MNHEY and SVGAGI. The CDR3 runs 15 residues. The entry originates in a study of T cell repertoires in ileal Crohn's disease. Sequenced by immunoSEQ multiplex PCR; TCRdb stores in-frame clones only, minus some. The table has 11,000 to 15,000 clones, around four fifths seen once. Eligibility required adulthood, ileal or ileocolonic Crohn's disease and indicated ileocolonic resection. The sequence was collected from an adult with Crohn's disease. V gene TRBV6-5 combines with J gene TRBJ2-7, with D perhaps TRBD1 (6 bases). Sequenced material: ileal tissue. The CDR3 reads CASSFPGQSSYEQYF. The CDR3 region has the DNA TGTGCCAGCAGTTTTCCGGGACAAAGCTCCTACGAGCAGTACTTC.